This record concerns one T cell receptor beta chain sequence. Its antigen specificity is not known. No qualities accompany the bases; no much larger clone lies one base away. These data belong to a study of STAT5B mutations in CD4+ large granular lymphocyte leukemia (dated by TCRdb to the early 2020s). In terms of the full investigation: Among healthy controls, the CDR3 'QG' motif was associated with a particular HLA allele. TCRbeta repertoires of CD4+ T-cell large granular lymphocyte leukemia patients were compared with those of healthy blood donors. Flow cytometry performed on FACSCanto II or FACSVerse showed that the purified fractions had more than 95% purity among lymphocytes. The paper's findings and limits, for the study overall: The data were not HLA-matched, and the higher clonality in CD4+ T-LGLL than in CD8+ T-LGLL could be due to the relatively small sample size. The main leukemic clonotypes were found to be private to each patient, although around 26% of the main leukemic clonotypes were detected at low frequency in the non-leukemic repertoires of other patients. Greater clonality appeared to be present in CD4-sorted patient repertoires than in healthy CD4+ repertoires, and the difference was retained after the putative leukemic clones were removed. Enrichment of TRBV06-family usage was observed among the top patient clones (8/27) relative to healthy controls (2/35).

The germline V gene gives CDR1 as SGHVS and CDR2 as FQNEAQ. V was cut back by 5 bases and J by 0 bases, leaving a gap of 17 bases between them. The cysteine opens and the phenylalanine closes a CDR3 of 17 amino acids. The only DNA kept is the CDR3, 51 bases in frame from the first base. The healthy control group was made up of 30 to 45 blood donors, and the Finnish Red Cross blood service supplied their buffy coats. All TCR-sequenced material derived from peripheral blood: patient blood samples and healthy donor buffy coats. Peripheral blood mononuclear cells were isolated by Ficoll-Hypaque gradient centrifugation. Magnetic purification was used to isolate CD4+ cells from the buffy coats of the healthy controls. The Gentra Puregene Cell and Tissue kit was used to extract genomic DNA, and a Qubit 2.0 fluorometer was used to measure the amount of genomic DNA. The immunoSEQ assay at survey resolution was used to sequence TCRbeta rearrangements from genomic DNA. The authors' pipeline ran thus. In the TCR sequencing data, the smallest productive clonotype frequency that could be detected was 2.59 x 10-5. Analyses included only productive TCRbeta rearrangements, meaning complete and in-frame sequences. Clonality for each sample was calculated as Simpson clonality in the immunoSEQ Analyzer version 3.0. Based on frequency, clones were grouped as very rare, small, medium, large (1-20%) or hyperexpanded (>20%). Generation probabilities were estimated with OLGA 1.2.3, V-gene circos plots were made with VDJtools, specificities were looked up in VDJdb, and CDR3 motifs were identified with GLIPH. TCRdb stores this immuneACCESS table with in-frame sequences only. Part of the clones is absent; in the studies checked, under half of the shortfall reflects unresolved V genes, and no reason is known for the rest. That table gives V, J and clone size, and the DNA gave D and trimming. This sample holds 25,000 to 30,000 clones; over 70% were observed only once. The ten largest account for less than 1.3% of the sample.

Sequenced sample: CD4+ T cells from blood buffy coats. The sequence links TRBV7-8 to TRBJ1-5; the D gene is unclear. The origin of this receptor is a human donor in good health. CDR3 protein: CASSTRTGMYSNQPQHF. The DNA reads TGTGCCAGCAGCACTCGGACCGGAATGTATAGCAATCAGCCCCAGCATTTT.